This TCR beta chain is from a study of T cell responses to AZD1222 COVID-19 vaccine. On this clone: Its cognate antigen is unknown.

TCRdb's copy holds only in-frame clones and misses some; the assay was immunoSEQ multiplex PCR. The sample consists of 65,000 to 100,000 clones, 88% of them appearing once. Germline CDR1 and CDR2: SEHNR and FQNEAQ (reference sequence). Unmatched junction bases numbered 8, after V lost 4 bases and J lost 7 bases. The CDR3 length is 15 residues. General study findings and limits: CD4 TCRs linked to vaccination spanned spike, dominating at 160-218 and 743-854. Spike-specific TCR repertoires showed rising breadth and depth after two AZD1222 doses. There were mostly white British donors and more females than males, and clonal diversity was possibly underestimated. Seropositive status at baseline applied to only five or six AZD1222 recipients.

The genes are TRBV7-9 and TRBJ1-4; 8 bases fit TRBD1. The material sequenced was peripheral blood, taken 28 days after the second AZD1222 dose. This sequence was found in an adult who received the AZD1222 COVID-19 vaccine. CDR3 sequence reads: CASSSQRTGSEKLFF. In DNA, the CDR3 is TGTGCCAGCAGCTCCCAGAGGACAGGGAGTGAAAAACTGTTTTTT.